Below are 23 T cell receptor beta chains sequenced from a single sample in a study of T cell repertoires in cytomegalovirus infection. TCRdb independently ran MiXCR on the reads; one entry per CDR3 protein. The sample carries around 120,000 distinct CDR3 sequences, roughly 9% recorded once. Material: PBMCs. The receptors stem from a human donor in good health (CMV status not recorded). Some clones in this sample may be carry-over from other donors' samples.

The chain combines TRBV5-1 with TRBJ2-7; D ambiguous. The CDR3 contains 14 residues. V lost 0 bases to trimming and J lost 0 bases, with 7 bases between them. The germline gives CDR1 SGHRS, CDR2 YFSETQ. The CDR3 sequence: CASSLAKSSYEQYF. CDR3 in DNA: TGCGCCAGCAGCTTGGCGAAAAGCTCCTACGAGCAGTACTTC. Full variable domain (outside the CDR3, taken from reference TRBV5-1 and TRBJ2-7): KAGVTQTPRYLIKTRGQQVTLSCSPISGHRSVSWYQQTPGQGLQFLFEYFSETQRNKGNFPGRFSGRQFSNSRSEMNVSTLELGDSALYLCASSLAKSSYEQYFGPGTRLTVT.

There are many counts of this clonotype. This chain connects TRBV20-1 to TRBJ1-1, with D unresolved. The germline V gene has CDR1 DFQATT and CDR2 SNEGSKA (reference sequence). V lost 6 bases, J lost 1 base, and 9 bases lay in between. The CDR3 consists of 12 residues. The CDR3, as DNA: TGCAGTGCCCCTGCAAAGAACACTGAAGCTTTCTTT. Residues: CSAPAKNTEAFF.

This clonotype turned up a few times. The rearrangement joins TRBV23-1 to TRBJ1-6, with D unresolved. TRBV23-1 has ORF status, its function being uncertain. This CDR3 region has 14 residues. V was pared by 4 bases and J by 3 bases, with 7 bases between. This CDR3 reads CASSPSLYNSPLHF. The CDR3 DNA follows: TGCGCCAGCAGTCCCAGCCTCTATAATTCACCCCTCCACTTT.

There are many counts of this clonotype. The rearrangement joins TRBV19 to TRBJ2-3; possibly TRBD2 for D (6 bases). CDR3 size: 17 residues. CDR1 and CDR2 from the germline V gene are LNHDA and SQIVND (reference sequence). V lost 6 bases to trimming and J lost 4 bases, with 23 bases between them. DNA for the CDR3: TGTGCCAGTAGCACACCCGGGCGGGGCCCAGAGGCAGATACGCAGTATTTT. It codes for CASSTPGRGPEADTQYF.

The sample holds a few counts of this clonotype. The chain joins TRBV28 to TRBJ2-2, with D unresolved. V dropped 5 bases and J dropped 0 bases, with 10 bases sitting between them. CDR1 is MDHEN and CDR2 is SYDVKM in the germline V gene. This CDR3 spans 15 amino acids. The CDR3 sequence is CASSQTAANTGELFF. The CDR3 DNA is TGTGCCAGCAGTCAGACGGCCGCGAACACCGGGGAGCTGTTTTTT.

Many counts were recorded for this clonotype. The chain carries TRBV12-3 or TRBV12-4 and TRBJ1-1; the D is unclear. Trimming stripped 5 bases from V and 1 base from J, with 8 bases between. CDR3 length equals 13 residues. CDR3 nucleotide sequence: TGTGCCAGCAGTAGACCGGGGAACACTGAAGCTTTCTTT. Its protein is CASSRPGNTEAFF.

Ten or more counts support this clonotype. V usage is TRBV12-3 or TRBV12-4 and J usage is TRBJ1-2, with D unresolved. This CDR3 is 12 amino acids long. Trimming removed 6 bases from V and 4 bases from J, with 9 bases in between. CDR3: CASSLLFYGYTF. The CDR3 region has the DNA TGTGCCAGCAGCCTTCTTTTCTATGGCTACACCTTC.

This clonotype was recorded many times. This chain joins TRBV6-6 and TRBJ1-2, with unresolved D. The CDR3 runs to 13 residues. Looked up from germline, CDR1 is MNHNY and CDR2 is SVGAGI (reference sequence). The V end lost 7 bases, the J end lost 6 bases, and 15 bases lay between the germline ends. CDR3 loop: CASNLIGWDGYTF. The CDR3 DNA follows: TGTGCCAGCAATCTGATAGGCTGGGATGGCTACACCTTC.

This clonotype has a count of ten or more. This sequence joins TRBV5-4 and TRBJ1-1; no clear D gene. Trimming stripped 1 base from V and 4 bases from J, with 8 bases between. CDR3 size: 13 residues. CDR1 SGHNT and CDR2 YYREEE come from the germline V gene (reference sequence). CDR3 protein: CASSLMFGTEAFF. CDR3 DNA sequence: TGTGCCAGCAGCTTGATGTTCGGCACTGAAGCTTTCTTT.

This clonotype was recorded many times. The rearrangement joins TRBV14 to TRBJ2-6; D gene unclear. The CDR3 consists of 15 residues. The V end lost 3 bases, the J end lost 0 bases, and 6 bases lay between the germline ends. From germline, CDR1 is SGHDN and CDR2 FVKESK. DNA for the CDR3: TGTGCCAGCAGCCAGGGGTTCTCTGGGGCCAACGTCCTGACTTTC. It encodes CASSQGFSGANVLTF.

This clonotype has just a few counts. This rearrangement joins TRBV3-1 to TRBJ1-1; D unclear. The CDR3 runs to 13 residues. The germline V gene has CDR1 LGHDT and CDR2 YNNKEL (reference sequence). The V and J ends lost 6 bases and 0 bases respectively, with 8 bases between them. The CDR3 spells CASRPRMNTEAFF. DNA for the CDR3: TGTGCCAGCAGACCACGTATGAACACTGAAGCTTTCTTT.

There are many counts of this clonotype. The chain has TRBV7-2 and TRBJ1-6; D remains ambiguous. The CDR3 consists of 13 residues. Trimming took 3 bases from V and 6 from J, leaving 6 bases between them. Looked up from germline, CDR1 is SGHTA and CDR2 is FQGNSA. CDR3 DNA sequence: TGTGCCAGCAGCTTTCGCAGTAATTCACCCCTCCACTTT. Amino acids: CASSFRSNSPLHF. Filled out from reference TRBV7-2 and TRBJ1-6, the complete variable domain reads GAGVSQSPSNKVTEKGKDVELRCDPISGHTALYWYRQSLGQGLEFLIYFQGNSAPDKSGLPSDRFSAERTGGSVSTLTIQRTQQEDSAVYLCASSFRSNSPLHFGNGTRLTVT.

This clonotype was found many times. The gene calls are TRBV29-1 and TRBJ2-3, with 7 nucleotides matching TRBD1. CDR3 length: 18 amino acids. The germline gives CDR1 SQVTM, CDR2 ANQGSEA. J was trimmed by 2 bases and V by 6 bases; bases with no gene match: 20. The CDR3 loop reads CSVAPILQGTTITDTQYF. The CDR3 DNA reads TGCAGCGTCGCCCCGATTCTACAGGGGACCACTATCACAGATACGCAGTATTTT.

The rearrangement joins TRBV7-3 to TRBJ1-1, with D uncertain. The V end lost 4 bases, the J end lost 1 base, and 10 bases lay between the germline ends. This CDR3 contains 14 residues. Germline lookup yields CDR1 SGHTA and CDR2 FQGTGA. This CDR3 is CASSSDAGNTEAFF. The CDR3 bases are TGTGCCAGCAGCTCGGACGCCGGGAACACTGAAGCTTTCTTT.

This chain uses TRBV29-1 with TRBJ1-3; tentatively, D is TRBD1 (5 bases). The CDR3 sequence is 13 residues long. The germline CDR1 and CDR2 sequences are SQVTM and ANQGSEA. The V and J ends lost 5 bases and 4 bases respectively, with 12 bases between them. For the CDR3, the DNA is TGCAGCGTTCGGTTTTCAGGGGGAAACACCATATATTTT. This encodes CSVRFSGGNTIYF.

This clonotype was recorded at least ten times. The chain employs TRBV10-3 and TRBJ1-1, with D uncertain. The CDR3 consists of 14 residues. Germline CDR1 and CDR2: ENHRY and SYGVKD. The V end lost 0 bases, the J end lost 10 bases, and 15 bases lay between the germline ends. Here the CDR3 reads CAISESAGRRRAFF. The CDR3 DNA reads as TGTGCCATCAGTGAGTCGGCGGGCAGAAGAAGAGCTTTCTTT.

This clonotype was recorded at least ten times. The chain carries TRBV7-2 and TRBJ2-1, with TRBD1 matching over 7 bases. This CDR3 is built from 12 residues. Germline V gene sequence: CDR1 SGHTA, CDR2 FQGNSA. After removal of 5 bases from V and 9 bases from J, the junction contained 4 bases not matched to a gene. DNA for the CDR3: TGTGCCAGCAGCCCCTACAGGGGTGAGCAGTTCTTC. This translates into CASSPYRGEQFF.

Many counts were recorded for this clonotype. CDR3 DNA: TGTGCCAGCAGCTCATTCCCGTTTGGAGGGAACACAGATACGCAGTATTTT. Residues: CASSSFPFGGNTDTQYF. The chain carries TRBV7-8 and TRBJ2-3, with D perhaps TRBD2 (6 bases). The CDR3 is 17 amino acids. The ends were cut back, 4 bases at V and 2 bases at J, with 19 bases in the middle. Germline V gene lookup returns CDR1 SGHVS and CDR2 FQNEAQ.

There are many counts of this clonotype. The CDR3: CASSSVRAGETQYF. DNA of the CDR3: TGTGCCAGCAGCTCCGTGAGGGCCGGAGAGACCCAGTACTTC. J is TRBJ2-5 and V is TRBV25-1, with TRBD2 as a possible D gene (5 bases). Trimming took 6 bases from V and 4 from J, leaving 15 bases between them. The CDR3 contains 14 residues. Per germline, CDR1 MGHDK and CDR2 SYGVNS.

This clonotype came up a few times. This chain links TRBV12-3 or TRBV12-4 with TRBJ2-3, with TRBD2 as a possible D gene (5 bases). Trimming took off 7 bases at V and 3 bases at J, with 14 bases between the two ends. This CDR3 is 14 amino acids long. The CDR3 DNA follows: TGTGCCAGCACGAGAGGGCTTATTACAGATACGCAGTATTTT. Translation gives CASTRGLITDTQYF.

This clonotype was observed at least ten times. The J gene is TRBJ2-2, the V gene TRBV7-2, with D possibly matching TRBD1 (5 bases). Per germline, CDR1 SGHTA and CDR2 FQGNSA. V was shortened by 5 bases and J by 7 bases, with 14 bases between the two germline ends. The CDR3 is 14 residues long. The CDR3 protein is CASSLTLGLGELFF. In nucleotides, the CDR3 is TGTGCCAGCAGCCTAACTCTGGGGCTCGGGGAGCTGTTTTTT.

This clonotype has only a few counts. J is TRBJ1-5 and V is TRBV20-1, with 8 bases matching TRBD1. Germline V gives CDR1 DFQATT, CDR2 SNEGSKA (reference sequence). V was clipped by 2 bases and J by 3 bases; unmatched bases: 3. This CDR3 region has 14 residues. The CDR3 sequence: CSARPTGDNQPQHF. CDR3 nucleotide sequence: TGCAGTGCTAGACCGACAGGGGACAATCAGCCCCAGCATTTT.

The rearrangement joins TRBV25-1 to TRBJ1-2; tentative D call: TRBD1 (6 bases). The CDR3 has 15 residues. Germline-derived CDR1 and CDR2 are MGHDK and SYGVNS. With 7 bases removed from V and 2 bases from J, the gap between germline ends came to 17 bases. CDR3: CASNPRGVGNYGYTF. As DNA, the CDR3 is TGTGCCAGCAACCCGAGGGGGGTTGGGAACTATGGCTACACCTTC.